The present T cell receptor beta chain was sequenced within a study of blood T cell repertoires in COVID-19. Per germline, CDR1 SGHTA and CDR2 FQGNSA. The ends were cut back, 5 bases at V and 5 bases at J, with 24 bases in the middle. The CDR3 totals 17 residues. Profiling relied on immunoSEQ multiplex PCR, and the TCRdb table lists in-frame clones only, not all of them. The sample records some 290,000 clones, 80% to 85% being singletons. Sequencing was performed on peripheral blood. The chain joins TRBV7-2 to TRBJ1-2; D gene unclear. This clonotype was sampled from a woman aged 55-75 years with active or convalescent COVID-19. The chain's CDR3 is CASSNPGGRVGIYGYTF. CDR3 in DNA: TGTGCCAGCAGCAACCCCGGTGGGCGGGTAGGCATTTATGGCTACACCTTC. The full variable domain, with the rest looked up from reference TRBV7-2 and TRBJ1-2, is GAGVSQSPSNKVTEKGKDVELRCDPISGHTALYWYRQSLGQGLEFLIYFQGNSAPDKSGLPSDRFSAERTGGSVSTLTIQRTQQEDSAVYLCASSNPGGRVGIYGYTFGSGTRLTVV.